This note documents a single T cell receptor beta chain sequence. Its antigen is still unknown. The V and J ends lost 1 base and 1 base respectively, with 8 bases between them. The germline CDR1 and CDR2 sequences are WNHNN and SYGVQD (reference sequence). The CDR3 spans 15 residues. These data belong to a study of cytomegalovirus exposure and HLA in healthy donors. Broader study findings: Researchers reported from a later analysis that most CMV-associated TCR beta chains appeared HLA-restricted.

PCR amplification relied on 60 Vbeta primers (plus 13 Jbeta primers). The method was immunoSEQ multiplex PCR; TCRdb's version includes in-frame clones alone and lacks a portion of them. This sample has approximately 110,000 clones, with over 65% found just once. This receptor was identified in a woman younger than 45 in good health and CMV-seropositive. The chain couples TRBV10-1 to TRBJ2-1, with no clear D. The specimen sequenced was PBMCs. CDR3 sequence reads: CASSEFRGSYNEQFF. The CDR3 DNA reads TGCGCCAGCAGTGAGTTTCGCGGTTCCTACAATGAGCAGTTCTTC.